These 19 T cell receptor beta chains came from one sample sequenced in a study of CD8 T cells in ankylosing spondylitis. Study findings and constraints: Blood from ankylosing spondylitis patients appeared to carry a characteristic roughly 8-variant TCR beta motif.

These receptors' antigens are unknown. TCRdb processed the 5' RACE reads anew with MiXCR; each CDR3 protein has one entry. The data contain 500,000 or so distinct CDR3 sequences, about 5.4% of them singletons. The sequencing input was blood, either unsorted or a sorted T cell fraction (not recorded which). Receptors originate from a male donor with ankylosing spondylitis.

This clonotype has a count of ten or more. This rearrangement joins TRBV7-2 to TRBJ1-4, with 10 positions matching TRBD1. With 3 bases clipped from V and 8 bases from J, the junction kept 6 bases outside the gene matches. This CDR3 has 15 residues. Germline CDR1 SGHTA, CDR2 FQGNSA. As DNA, the CDR3 is TGTGCCAGCAGCTTGGGATGGACAGGGGGAGAAAAACTGTTTTTT. Translation gives CASSLGWTGGEKLFF.

V gene TRBV20-1 combines with J gene TRBJ1-2, with D uncertain. Germline values: CDR1 DFQATT, CDR2 SNEGSKA (reference sequence). The CDR3 totals 12 residues. In DNA, the CDR3 is TGCACCGTATGGGCAGGAAACTATGGCTACACCTTC. Encoded protein: CTVWAGNYGYTF.

The chain employs TRBV5-1 and TRBJ2-5; possibly TRBD1 for D (5 bases). Germline V lookup: CDR1 SGHRS, CDR2 YFSETQ. The ends were cut back, 0 bases at V and 7 bases at J, with 13 bases in the middle. CDR3 length equals 14 residues. The CDR3 DNA sequence: TGCGCCAGCAGCTTGGTGCAGGGATCCCGGACCCAGTACTTC. Encoded protein: CASSLVQGSRTQYF.

In this sample, this clonotype turned up many times. CDR3 coding DNA: TGTGCCAGCAGTCACAACAGGGGGCACACTGAAGCTTTCTTT. It specifies CASSHNRGHTEAFF. The chain carries TRBV12-3 or TRBV12-4 and TRBJ1-1; 9 nucleotides match TRBD1. V gave up 5 bases and J gave up 3 bases; unmatched junction bases: 4. This CDR3 spans 14 amino acids.

V usage is TRBV4-3 and J usage is TRBJ1-2; TRBD1 agrees at 7 bases. CDR3 length: 14 residues. The germline V gene has CDR1 LGHNA and CDR2 YSLEER. V gave up 3 bases and J gave up 5 bases; unmatched junction bases: 6. The CDR3 reads CASSHATGYYGYTF. The CDR3 DNA reads as TGCGCCAGCAGCCACGCGACAGGGTATTATGGCTACACCTTC.

This clonotype was counted ten times or more. The V call is TRBV6-2 or TRBV6-3, the J call TRBJ2-3; D possibly corresponds to TRBD1 (6 bases). The CDR3 length is 14 residues. The ends were cut back, 11 bases at V and 4 bases at J, with 19 bases in the middle. Germline CDR1 and CDR2: MNHEY and SVGEGT. CDR3 protein: CAGTRGESSDTQYF. Here the CDR3 DNA reads TGTGCCGGAACCAGGGGCGAGTCGTCAGATACGCAGTATTTT.

This clonotype has just a few counts. CDR3 coding DNA: TGCAGTGCCACGACAGGCTTCGGGTACGAGCAGTACTTC. This sequence encodes CSATTGFGYEQYF. The V call is TRBV20-1, the J call TRBJ2-7; TRBD1 is a possible D gene (6 bases). The germline CDR1 and CDR2 sequences are DFQATT and SNEGSKA (reference sequence). The length of the CDR3 is 13 residues. V was pared by 6 bases and J by 4 bases, with 16 bases between.

V gene TRBV9 combines with J gene TRBJ1-2; D remains ambiguous. V dropped 0 bases and J dropped 0 bases, with 9 bases sitting between them. CDR3 length: 15 residues. Per germline, CDR1 SGDLS and CDR2 YYNGEE. The CDR3 loop is CASSVVADSNYGYTF. CDR3 sequence (DNA): TGTGCCAGCAGCGTAGTGGCGGATTCTAACTATGGCTACACCTTC.

This clonotype was seen ten or more times. The CDR3 DNA reads TGTGCCAGCAGTGAACGTGACAGGACTAATGAAAAACTGTTTTTT. Its protein product is CASSERDRTNEKLFF. The chain couples TRBV25-1 to TRBJ1-4, with D tentatively TRBD1 (6 bases). The germline V gene encodes CDR1 MGHDK and CDR2 SYGVNS. V was trimmed by 2 bases and J by 2 bases, leaving 9 bases between them. The CDR3 covers 15 residues.

This clonotype was picked up a small number of times. This sequence joins TRBV3-1 and TRBJ2-7, with 8 bases that match TRBD1. J lost 0 bases, V lost 4 bases, and 8 bases had no gene match. Germline assignment: CDR1 LGHDT and CDR2 YNNKEL (reference sequence). The CDR3 length is 16 residues. CDR3 sequence (DNA): TGTGCCAGCAGCCGAGAAGGACAGGGTAGCTCCTACGAGCAGTACTTC. Amino acids: CASSREGQGSSYEQYF.

The genes are TRBV7-9 and TRBJ1-6; 9 nucleotides match TRBD1. The germline V gene has CDR1 SEHNR and CDR2 FQNEAQ (reference sequence). The V and J ends lost 1 base and 10 bases, in that order; junction bases with no gene match: 5. The CDR3 is 15 amino acids. As DNA, the CDR3 is TGTGCCAGCAGCTTAGACCGGGACAGGGTCTCACCCCTCCACTTT. This translates into CASSLDRDRVSPLHF.

The rearrangement joins TRBV10-3 to TRBJ2-1, with TRBD2 matching 8 bases. The V and J ends lost 2 bases and 8 bases, in that order; junction bases with no gene match: 8. Germline V gene data show CDR1 as ENHRY and CDR2 as SYGVKD. The CDR3 extends over 15 amino acids. CDR3 in amino acids: CAISETGLGGHEQFF. The CDR3 DNA reads TGTGCCATCAGTGAGACGGGACTAGGGGGTCATGAGCAGTTCTTC.

This clonotype was found many times. The chain carries TRBV28 and TRBJ1-2; 9 positions match TRBD1. Germline V CDR1 and CDR2: MDHEN, SYDVKM. With V trimmed by 1 base and J by 14 bases, 5 bases remained unmatched. This CDR3 is 12 amino acids long. The CDR3 protein is CASSLLGTGLTF. The CDR3 bases are TGTGCCAGCAGTTTATTGGGGACAGGGCTGACCTTC.

This clonotype was seen many times. This chain joins TRBV11-2 and TRBJ1-6; possible D gene TRBD1, 6 bases. The CDR3 runs 16 residues. The germline CDR1 and CDR2 sequences are SGHAT and FQNNGV. V lost 1 base, J lost 10 bases, and 17 bases lay in between. Here the CDR3 reads CASSLALTGSSSPLHF. As DNA, the CDR3 is TGTGCCAGCAGCTTAGCCCTTACAGGGTCAAGCTCACCCCTCCACTTT.

This clonotype was detected only a few times. The V call is TRBV11-2, the J call TRBJ2-3; TRBD2 might be the D (6 bases). V was trimmed by 2 bases and J by 4 bases, leaving 16 bases between them. Germline CDR1 reads SGHAT; CDR2 reads FQNNGV. The length of the CDR3 is 16 residues. The CDR3 region is CASSLRLGTFADTQYF. The CDR3 DNA follows: TGTGCCAGCAGCTTAAGACTAGGGACCTTCGCAGATACGCAGTATTTT.

At least ten counts were recorded for this clonotype. The genes are TRBV29-1 and TRBJ2-7, with D unresolved. V lost 0 bases, J lost 1 base, and 7 bases lay in between. The CDR3 extends over 13 amino acids. CDR1 and CDR2 from the germline V gene are SQVTM and ANQGSEA. The DNA of the CDR3 is TGCAGCGTTGAAGATCGAAGTTCCTACGAGCAGTACTTC. Translation: CSVEDRSSYEQYF.

In its sample, this clonotype was seen many times. This chain connects TRBV7-9 to TRBJ2-3, with 8 bases aligning to TRBD1. The V and J ends lost 5 bases and 4 bases, in that order; junction bases with no gene match: 5. Germline-derived CDR1 and CDR2 are SEHNR and FQNEAQ (reference sequence). The CDR3 extends over 14 amino acids. The DNA of the CDR3 is TGTGCCAGCAGCCGTACGACAGGGGCAGATACGCAGTATTTT. It yields the protein CASSRTTGADTQYF.

This clonotype came up many times. This chain uses TRBV29-1 with TRBJ2-3; D possibly corresponds to TRBD1 (6 bases). The CDR3 loop spans 16 amino acids. Trimming removed 3 bases at V and 1 base at J, with 17 bases between. Germline-derived CDR1 and CDR2 are SQVTM and ANQGSEA. The CDR3 region is CSVEGINRVGTDTQYF. CDR3 DNA sequence: TGCAGCGTTGAGGGGATCAACAGGGTAGGCACAGATACGCAGTATTTT.

The chain employs TRBV4-3 and TRBJ2-1; TRBD2 matches at 9 bases. The CDR3 extends over 16 amino acids. Germline CDR1 reads LGHNA; CDR2 reads YSLEER. V lost 0 bases and J lost 8; bases outside the gene matches: 8. The CDR3 nucleotides read TGCGCCAGCAGCCAAGATCTAGAGACTAGCGGTTATGAGCAGTTCTTC. Encoded protein: CASSQDLETSGYEQFF.